A selection of T cell receptor beta chains follows, all from one sample in a study of T cell responses to AZD1222 COVID-19 vaccine. Repertoires were generated with immunoSEQ multiplex PCR, while TCRdb's copy carries only in-frame clones and drops some. The sample includes 150,000 to 160,000 clones, about 86% seen only once; the top ten take 5.5%. Sequencing used peripheral blood, obtained on day 0 of MenACWY control vaccination. Receptors were obtained from an adult in good health. The CDR3 runs from the conserved cysteine through the conserved F or W. Each record gives: D gene, clone size, V gene, J gene, CDR3 DNA, CDR3 protein. D genes are given only for firm matches. Only part of the rows carry a size: once, few, many, or a class if the clone is expanded.

d_call: .; clone_size: .; v_call: TRBV7-2; j_call: TRBJ1-1; cdr3_nt: TGTGCCAGCAGCCCCCGTAGCAGAACAGGTGAAGCTTTCTTT; cdr3_aa: CASSPRSRTGEAFF
d_call: .; clone_size: .; v_call: TRBV28; j_call: TRBJ2-3; cdr3_nt: TGTGCCAGCAGTTCATCAGGGGATCGGGCAGATACGCAGTATTTT; cdr3_aa: CASSSSGDRADTQYF
d_call: TRBD1; clone_size: .; v_call: TRBV7-6; j_call: TRBJ1-6; cdr3_nt: TGTGCCAGCAGCCCGGGGACAGGCACGAATTCACCCCTCCACTTT; cdr3_aa: CASSPGTGTNSPLHF
d_call: TRBD1; clone_size: .; v_call: TRBV12-5; j_call: TRBJ1-5; cdr3_nt: TGTGCTAGTGGTTTTCAACAGGGGGCGCGGGGTCAGCCCCAGCATTTT; cdr3_aa: CASGFQQGARGQPQHF
d_call: TRBD1; clone_size: .; v_call: TRBV9; j_call: TRBJ2-2; cdr3_nt: TGTGCCAGCAGCAGCCGGGACAGGGGGACCGGGGAGCTGTTTTTT; cdr3_aa: CASSSRDRGTGELFF
d_call: .; clone_size: once; v_call: TRBV23-1; j_call: TRBJ2-2; cdr3_nt: TGCGCCAGCAGTCAATACCCCCTGCTACAGGCTAGCACCGGGGAGCTGTTTTTT; cdr3_aa: CASSQYPLLQASTGELFF
d_call: .; clone_size: .; v_call: TRBV14; j_call: TRBJ1-6; cdr3_nt: TGTGCCAGCAGCCAATACGCCCGGAGCTCCTATAATTCACCCCTCCACTTT; cdr3_aa: CASSQYARSSYNSPLHF
d_call: .; clone_size: .; v_call: TRBV18; j_call: TRBJ1-2; cdr3_nt: TGTGCCAGCTCATCAAGGGGGGGAGAGGGCTACACCTTC; cdr3_aa: CASSSRGGEGYTF
d_call: TRBD1; clone_size: .; v_call: TRBV7-6; j_call: TRBJ1-5; cdr3_nt: TGTGCCAGCAGCTTGGTCGGTGGAGGGGGCACCCAGCATTTT; cdr3_aa: CASSLVGGGGTQHF
d_call: .; clone_size: .; v_call: TRBV25-1; j_call: TRBJ1-2; cdr3_nt: TGTGCCAGCACCAACCAGGGGACCTCTGGTGGCTACACCTTC; cdr3_aa: CASTNQGTSGGYTF
d_call: .; clone_size: once; v_call: TRBV9; j_call: TRBJ2-7; cdr3_nt: TGTGCCAGCAGCGGTAGAGACTACGAGCAGTACTTC; cdr3_aa: CASSGRDYEQYF
d_call: TRBD2; clone_size: .; v_call: TRBV7-2; j_call: TRBJ2-7; cdr3_nt: TGTGCCAGCAGCTTAGTAGGTGCTAGCGGGCCCTACGAGCAGTACTTC; cdr3_aa: CASSLVGASGPYEQYF
d_call: .; clone_size: .; v_call: TRBV6-5; j_call: TRBJ2-2; cdr3_nt: TGTGCCAGCAGGGGATATCAGGAGGTTCTGTTTTTT; cdr3_aa: CASRGYQEVLFF
d_call: .; clone_size: .; v_call: TRBV7-9; j_call: TRBJ2-1; cdr3_nt: TGTGCCAGCAGCTTTGGACGGGAGATCAGTGAGCAGTTCTTC; cdr3_aa: CASSFGREISEQFF
d_call: .; clone_size: few; v_call: TRBV7-8; j_call: TRBJ1-3; cdr3_nt: TGTGCCAGCAGCGGACGGACAGCCTCTGGAAACACCATATATTTT; cdr3_aa: CASSGRTASGNTIYF
d_call: .; clone_size: .; v_call: TRBV5-4; j_call: TRBJ1-2; cdr3_nt: TGTGCCAGCAGCGTCCCGACAGGATCAAACTATGGCTACACCTTC; cdr3_aa: CASSVPTGSNYGYTF
d_call: .; clone_size: .; v_call: TRBV5-1; j_call: TRBJ1-1; cdr3_nt: TGCGCCAGCAGTTATGGCGGGTCGGGGACTGAAGCTTTCTTT; cdr3_aa: CASSYGGSGTEAFF
d_call: .; clone_size: .; v_call: TRBV18; j_call: TRBJ1-1; cdr3_nt: TGTGCCAGCTCACAAGACGGGAACACTGAAGCTTTCTTT; cdr3_aa: CASSQDGNTEAFF
d_call: .; clone_size: .; v_call: TRBV28; j_call: TRBJ2-1; cdr3_nt: TGTGCCGGCGGGCGGGCACCCAATGAGCAGTTCTTC; cdr3_aa: CAGGRAPNEQFF
d_call: TRBD2; clone_size: .; v_call: TRBV6-5; j_call: TRBJ2-5; cdr3_nt: TGTGCCAGCAGGCTGGGGGCGGGAGGATGGGAGACCCAGTACTTC; cdr3_aa: CASRLGAGGWETQYF
d_call: .; clone_size: once; v_call: TRBV19; j_call: TRBJ1-5; cdr3_nt: TGTGCCAGTAGTACGCAGGGGATCCCGGGTGCGAGCAATCAGCCCCAGCATTTT; cdr3_aa: CASSTQGIPGASNQPQHF
d_call: .; clone_size: .; v_call: TRBV27; j_call: TRBJ2-4; cdr3_nt: TGTGCCAGCAGTTTATCGTATTGGGTGGGGGCCAAAAACATTCAGTACTTC; cdr3_aa: CASSLSYWVGAKNIQYF
d_call: .; clone_size: many; v_call: TRBV1; j_call: TRBJ1-2; cdr3_nt: TGCACAGAAGACACCCGGCGAGCCCTTGGCTACACCTTC; cdr3_aa: CTEDTRRALGYTF
d_call: .; clone_size: .; v_call: TRBV21-1; j_call: TRBJ2-4; cdr3_nt: TGTGCCAGCACCCAGGGGGACGACAGGCCCCTAGCCAAAAACATTCAGTACTTC; cdr3_aa: CASTQGDDRPLAKNIQYF
d_call: .; clone_size: .; v_call: TRBV9; j_call: TRBJ2-1; cdr3_nt: TGTGCCAGCAGCGGCACTGCGGGCCTAAGGAATGAGCAGTTCTTC; cdr3_aa: CASSGTAGLRNEQFF
d_call: .; clone_size: .; v_call: TRBV2; j_call: TRBJ1-2; cdr3_nt: TGTGCCAGCAGTGTGGTGAAGCAAAATAACTATGGCTACACCTTC; cdr3_aa: CASSVVKQNNYGYTF
d_call: .; clone_size: .; v_call: TRBV6-2/TRBV6-3; j_call: TRBJ2-1; cdr3_nt: TGTGCCAGCAGTTACTCAGAGGGCAGGTTTGACAATGAGCAGTTCTTC; cdr3_aa: CASSYSEGRFDNEQFF
d_call: TRBD1; clone_size: once; v_call: TRBV5-1; j_call: TRBJ2-2; cdr3_nt: TGCGCCAGCGACGGGACAGGGGCCACCGGGGAGCTGTTTTTT; cdr3_aa: CASDGTGATGELFF
d_call: .; clone_size: .; v_call: TRBV2; j_call: TRBJ2-3; cdr3_nt: TGTGCCAGCAGCGAGGGGACCGCCAATACGCAGTATTTT; cdr3_aa: CASSEGTANTQYF
d_call: .; clone_size: .; v_call: TRBV11-2; j_call: TRBJ1-4; cdr3_nt: TGTGCCAGCAGCTTAGGCCCCAGGGGCCAACTTAATGAAAAACTGTTTTTT; cdr3_aa: CASSLGPRGQLNEKLFF
d_call: .; clone_size: .; v_call: TRBV7-2; j_call: TRBJ2-2; cdr3_nt: TGTGCCAGCAGCTTCGAAGGGAGGCCGTACACCGGGGAGCTGTTTTTT; cdr3_aa: CASSFEGRPYTGELFF
d_call: .; clone_size: .; v_call: TRBV2; j_call: TRBJ1-1; cdr3_nt: TGTGCCAGCACCCCACAGGGGAACACTGAAGCTTTCTTT; cdr3_aa: CASTPQGNTEAFF
d_call: .; clone_size: .; v_call: TRBV9; j_call: TRBJ1-2; cdr3_nt: TGTGCCAGCAGCGTAGCGGAAGGGGGGCTCCTTGGCTACACCTTC; cdr3_aa: CASSVAEGGLLGYTF
d_call: TRBD1; clone_size: .; v_call: TRBV19; j_call: TRBJ1-1; cdr3_nt: TGTGCCAGTAGTGAAGACAGGGGGAGAGGAACTGAAGCTTTCTTT; cdr3_aa: CASSEDRGRGTEAFF
d_call: .; clone_size: once; v_call: TRBV5-1; j_call: TRBJ1-1; cdr3_nt: TGCGCCAGCAGCTTAGGTCGGACCGGGGGTAACACTGAAGCTTTCTTT; cdr3_aa: CASSLGRTGGNTEAFF
d_call: TRBD1; clone_size: .; v_call: TRBV30; j_call: TRBJ1-2; cdr3_nt: TGTGCCTGGAATCCACAGGGGAGGGATGGCTACACCTTC; cdr3_aa: CAWNPQGRDGYTF
d_call: .; clone_size: .; v_call: TRBV19; j_call: TRBJ2-1; cdr3_nt: TGTGCCAGTAGTCGGGGGACGAACTCCTACAATGAGCAGTTCTTC; cdr3_aa: CASSRGTNSYNEQFF
d_call: TRBD2; clone_size: .; v_call: TRBV29-1; j_call: TRBJ2-2; cdr3_nt: TGCAGCGTTGAAGCTAGCGGGAGGGCCGGGGAGCTGTTTTTT; cdr3_aa: CSVEASGRAGELFF
d_call: .; clone_size: .; v_call: TRBV7-3; j_call: TRBJ2-7; cdr3_nt: TGTGCCAGCAGCTCACAGGGTGCCGACGAGCGGTACTTC; cdr3_aa: CASSSQGADERYF
d_call: .; clone_size: .; v_call: TRBV25-1; j_call: TRBJ2-1; cdr3_nt: TGTGCCAGCAGTGACAGGCTAGTTGGGGGTTGGCAGTTCTTC; cdr3_aa: CASSDRLVGGWQFF